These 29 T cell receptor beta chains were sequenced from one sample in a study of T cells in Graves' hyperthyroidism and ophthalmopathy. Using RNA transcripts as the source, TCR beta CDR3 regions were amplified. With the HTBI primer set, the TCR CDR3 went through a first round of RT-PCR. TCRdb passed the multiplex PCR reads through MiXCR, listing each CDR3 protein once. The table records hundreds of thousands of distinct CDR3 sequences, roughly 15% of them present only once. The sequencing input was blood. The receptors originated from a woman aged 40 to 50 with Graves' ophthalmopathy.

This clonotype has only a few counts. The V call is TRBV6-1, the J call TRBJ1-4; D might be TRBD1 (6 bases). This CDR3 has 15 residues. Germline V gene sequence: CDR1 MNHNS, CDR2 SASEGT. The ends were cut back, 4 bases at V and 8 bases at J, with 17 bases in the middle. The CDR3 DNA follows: TGTGCCAGCAGTGGCCTGACAGGCCCGGGGGAAAAACTGTTTTTT. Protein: CASSGLTGPGEKLFF.

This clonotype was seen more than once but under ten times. The CDR3 region is CASSYPPPTGAKNIQYF. In DNA, the CDR3 is TGTGCCAGCAGTTACCCGCCACCGACAGGGGCCAAAAACATTCAGTACTTC. The rearrangement uses TRBV6-6 and TRBJ2-4; TRBD1 matches 7 bases. CDR1 is MNHNY and CDR2 is SVGAGI in the germline V gene (reference sequence). Trimming at V came to 2 bases and at J to 1 base, leaving 8 bases not matched to a gene. The CDR3 sequence is 17 residues long.

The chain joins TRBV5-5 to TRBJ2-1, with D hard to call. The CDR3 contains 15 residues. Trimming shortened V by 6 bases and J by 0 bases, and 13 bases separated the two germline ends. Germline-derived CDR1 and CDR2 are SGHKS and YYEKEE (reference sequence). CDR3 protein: CASTQDWSSYNEQFF. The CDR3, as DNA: TGTGCCAGCACGCAAGACTGGAGCTCCTACAATGAGCAGTTCTTC.

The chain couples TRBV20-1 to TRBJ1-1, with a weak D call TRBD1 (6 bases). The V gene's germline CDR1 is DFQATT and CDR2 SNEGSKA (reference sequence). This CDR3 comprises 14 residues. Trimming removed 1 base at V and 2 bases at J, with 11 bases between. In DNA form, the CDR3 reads TGCAGTGCTAGAGCCCCCAGGGGAAACACTGAAGCTTTCTTT. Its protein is CSARAPRGNTEAFF.

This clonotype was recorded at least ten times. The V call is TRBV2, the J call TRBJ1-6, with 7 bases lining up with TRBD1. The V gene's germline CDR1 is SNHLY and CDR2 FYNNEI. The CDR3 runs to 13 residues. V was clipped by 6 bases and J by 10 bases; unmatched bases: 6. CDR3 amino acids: CASRRQGQSPLHF. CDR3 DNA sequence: TGTGCCAGCAGGAGACAGGGTCAATCACCCCTCCACTTT.

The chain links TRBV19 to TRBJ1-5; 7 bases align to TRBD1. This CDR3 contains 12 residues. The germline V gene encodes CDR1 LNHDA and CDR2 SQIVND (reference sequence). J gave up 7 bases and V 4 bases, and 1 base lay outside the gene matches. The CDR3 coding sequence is TGTGCCAGTAGTAAGACAGGGCAGCCCCAGCATTTT. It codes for CASSKTGQPQHF. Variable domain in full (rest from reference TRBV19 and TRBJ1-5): DGGITQSPKYLFRKEGQNVTLSCEQNLNHDAMYWYRQDPGQGLRLIYYSQIVNDFQKGDIAEGYSVSREKKESFPLTVTSAQKNPTAFYLCASSKTGQPQHFGDGTRLSIL.

As DNA, the CDR3 is TGTGCCAGCAGCGTACGGGTAAACTATGGCTACACCTTC. It translates to CASSVRVNYGYTF. The chain links TRBV9 to TRBJ1-2; D call uncertain. The CDR3 covers 13 residues. Trimming removed 1 base at V and 2 bases at J, with 6 bases between. Looked up from germline, CDR1 is SGDLS and CDR2 is YYNGEE.

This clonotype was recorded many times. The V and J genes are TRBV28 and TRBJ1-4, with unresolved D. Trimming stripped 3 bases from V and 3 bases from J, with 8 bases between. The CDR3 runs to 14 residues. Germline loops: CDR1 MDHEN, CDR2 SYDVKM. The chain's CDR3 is CASSLGSPNEKLFF. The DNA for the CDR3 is TGTGCCAGCAGTTTGGGCAGCCCTAATGAAAAACTGTTTTTT.

CDR3 region: CASKIDRDSQETQYF. In DNA, the CDR3 is TGTGCCAGTAAGATAGACCGGGACAGCCAAGAGACCCAGTACTTC. The rearrangement links TRBV19 to TRBJ2-5; TRBD1 matches 7 bases. CDR1 is LNHDA, CDR2 SQIVND, per germline (reference sequence). V trimming: 7 bases; J trimming: 1 base; junction bases outside the gene matches: 9. The CDR3 extends over 15 amino acids.

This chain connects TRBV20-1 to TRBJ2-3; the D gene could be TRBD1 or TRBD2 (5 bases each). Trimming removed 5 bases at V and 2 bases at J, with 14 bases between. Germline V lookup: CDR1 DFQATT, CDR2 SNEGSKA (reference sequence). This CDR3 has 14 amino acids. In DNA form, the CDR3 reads TGCAGTGCTGGGGACCCGGGCACCACAGATACGCAGTATTTT. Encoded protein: CSAGDPGTTDTQYF.

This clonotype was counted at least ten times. The CDR3 is CSARGGQGDSRSYNEQFF. The CDR3 bases are TGCAGTGCTAGAGGGGGACAGGGGGATTCCAGGTCCTACAATGAGCAGTTCTTC. V gene TRBV20-1 combines with J gene TRBJ2-1; 11 nucleotides agree with TRBD1. Germline values: CDR1 DFQATT, CDR2 SNEGSKA (reference sequence). This CDR3 contains 18 residues. J was trimmed by 1 base and V by 1 base; bases with no gene match: 9.

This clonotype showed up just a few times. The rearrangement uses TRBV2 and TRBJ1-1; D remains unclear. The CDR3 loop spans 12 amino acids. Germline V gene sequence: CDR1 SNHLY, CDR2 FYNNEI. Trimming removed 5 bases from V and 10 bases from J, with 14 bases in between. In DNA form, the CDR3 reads TGTGCCAGCAGTCTACACGCTGGGCCAGCTTTCTTT. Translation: CASSLHAGPAFF.

CDR3: CASSKGQMDNSNQPQHF. In DNA, the CDR3 is TGTGCCAGTAGTAAGGGACAGATGGATAATAGCAATCAGCCCCAGCATTTT. The chain carries TRBV19 and TRBJ1-5, with 7 bases fitting TRBD1. Germline loops: CDR1 LNHDA, CDR2 SQIVND (reference sequence). The CDR3 covers 17 residues. V lost 4 bases to trimming and J lost 0 bases; unmatched junction nucleotides: 9. Based on the CDR3 plus reference TRBV19 and TRBJ1-5, the full variable domain is DGGITQSPKYLFRKEGQNVTLSCEQNLNHDAMYWYRQDPGQGLRLIYYSQIVNDFQKGDIAEGYSVSREKKESFPLTVTSAQKNPTAFYLCASSKGQMDNSNQPQHFGDGTRLSIL.

The CDR3 coding sequence is TGTGCCATCAGTGAGGGGGCTGGGGCCAACGTCCTGACTTTC. It specifies CAISEGAGANVLTF. The gene calls are TRBV10-3 and TRBJ2-6, with D uncertain. This CDR3 region has 14 residues. V lost 2 bases and J lost 2, with 4 bases in between. Per the germline V gene, CDR1 is ENHRY and CDR2 is SYGVKD.

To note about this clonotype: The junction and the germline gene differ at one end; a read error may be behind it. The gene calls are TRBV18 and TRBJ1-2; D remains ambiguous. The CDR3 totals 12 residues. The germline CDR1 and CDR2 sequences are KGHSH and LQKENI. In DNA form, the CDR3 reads TGTGCCAGCCCACCGGACGTCTATGGCTACACCTTC. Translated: CASPPDVYGYTF.

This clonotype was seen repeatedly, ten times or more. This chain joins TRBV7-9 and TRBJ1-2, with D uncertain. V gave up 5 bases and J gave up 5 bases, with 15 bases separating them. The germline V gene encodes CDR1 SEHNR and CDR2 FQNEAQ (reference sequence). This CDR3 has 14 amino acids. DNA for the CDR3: TGTGCCAGCAGCCCGCGGCGGGAACTGTATGGCTACACCTTC. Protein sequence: CASSPRRELYGYTF.

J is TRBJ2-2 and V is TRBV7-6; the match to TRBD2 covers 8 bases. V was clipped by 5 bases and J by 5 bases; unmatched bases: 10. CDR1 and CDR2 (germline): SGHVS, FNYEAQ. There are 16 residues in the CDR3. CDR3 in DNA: TGTGCCAGCAGCAGATCGGGACTAGGGAGAACCGGGGAGCTGTTTTTT. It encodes CASSRSGLGRTGELFF.

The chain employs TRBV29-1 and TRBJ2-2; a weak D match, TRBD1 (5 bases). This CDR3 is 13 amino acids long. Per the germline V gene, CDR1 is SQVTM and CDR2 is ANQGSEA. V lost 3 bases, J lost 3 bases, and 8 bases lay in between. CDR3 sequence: CSVDPGYTGELFF. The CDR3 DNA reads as TGCAGCGTTGATCCAGGGTACACCGGGGAGCTGTTTTTT.

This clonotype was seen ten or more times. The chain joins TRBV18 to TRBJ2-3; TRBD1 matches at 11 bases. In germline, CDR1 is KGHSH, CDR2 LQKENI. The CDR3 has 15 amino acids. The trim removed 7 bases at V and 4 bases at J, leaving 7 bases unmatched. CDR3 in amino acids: CASFLDRGLSDTQYF. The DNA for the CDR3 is TGTGCCAGCTTTCTGGACAGGGGGCTATCAGATACGCAGTATTTT. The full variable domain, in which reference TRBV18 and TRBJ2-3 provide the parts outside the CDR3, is NAGVMQNPRHLVRRRGQEARLRCSPMKGHSHVYWYRQLPEEGLKFMVYLQKENIIDESGMPKERFSAEFPKEGPSILRIQQVVRGDSAAYFCASFLDRGLSDTQYFGPGTRLTVL.

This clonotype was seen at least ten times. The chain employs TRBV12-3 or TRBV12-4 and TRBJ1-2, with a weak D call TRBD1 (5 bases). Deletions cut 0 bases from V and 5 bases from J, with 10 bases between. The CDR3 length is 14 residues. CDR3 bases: TGTGCCAGCAGTTTAGCGACAGATGTTTATGGCTACACCTTC. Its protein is CASSLATDVYGYTF.

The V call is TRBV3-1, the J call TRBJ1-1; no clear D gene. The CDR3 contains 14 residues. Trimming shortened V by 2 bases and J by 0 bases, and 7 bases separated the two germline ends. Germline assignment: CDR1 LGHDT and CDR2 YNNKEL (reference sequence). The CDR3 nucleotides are TGTGCCAGCAGCCAATCAGATTTGAACACTGAAGCTTTCTTT. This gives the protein CASSQSDLNTEAFF.

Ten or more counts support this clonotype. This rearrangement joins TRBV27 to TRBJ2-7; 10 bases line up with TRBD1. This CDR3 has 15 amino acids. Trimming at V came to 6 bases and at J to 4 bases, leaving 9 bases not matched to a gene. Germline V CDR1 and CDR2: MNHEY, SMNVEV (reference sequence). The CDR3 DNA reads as TGTGCCAGCAGCCGGAGACAGGGGGCAACATACGAGCAGTACTTC. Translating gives CASSRRQGATYEQYF.

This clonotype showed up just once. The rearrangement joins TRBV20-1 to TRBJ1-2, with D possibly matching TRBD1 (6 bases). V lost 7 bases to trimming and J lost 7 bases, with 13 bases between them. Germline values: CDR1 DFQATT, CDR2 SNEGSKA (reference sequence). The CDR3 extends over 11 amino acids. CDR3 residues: CSVGGASGYTF. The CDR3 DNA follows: TGCAGTGTGGGGGGGGCGAGTGGCTACACCTTC.

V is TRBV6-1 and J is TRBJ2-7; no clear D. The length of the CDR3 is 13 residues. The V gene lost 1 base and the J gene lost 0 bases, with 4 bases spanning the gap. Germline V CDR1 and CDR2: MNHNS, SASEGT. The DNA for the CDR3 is TGTGCCAGCAGTGAAGGTAGCTCCTACGAGCAGTACTTC. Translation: CASSEGSSYEQYF.

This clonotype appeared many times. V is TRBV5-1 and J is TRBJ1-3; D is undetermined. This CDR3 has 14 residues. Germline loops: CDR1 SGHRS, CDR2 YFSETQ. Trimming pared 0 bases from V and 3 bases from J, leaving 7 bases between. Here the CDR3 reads CASSLAGVGNTIYF. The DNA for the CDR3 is TGCGCCAGCAGCTTGGCCGGGGTTGGAAACACCATATATTTT.

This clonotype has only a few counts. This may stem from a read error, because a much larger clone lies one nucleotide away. Here the CDR3 reads CASSLGQPHNEQFF. CDR3 coding DNA: TGCGCCAGCAGCTTGGGACAGCCCCACAATGAGCAGTTCTTC. The chain has TRBV5-1 and TRBJ2-1, with D perhaps matching TRBD1 (5 bases). This CDR3 is built from 14 residues. CDR1 and CDR2 from the germline V gene are SGHRS and YFSETQ. The germline V and J ends were trimmed by 0 bases and 5 bases, with 9 bases remaining between them. The full variable domain, rest sourced from reference TRBV5-1 and TRBJ2-1, is KAGVTQTPRYLIKTRGQQVTLSCSPISGHRSVSWYQQTPGQGLQFLFEYFSETQRNKGNFPGRFSGRQFSNSRSEMNVSTLELGDSALYLCASSLGQPHNEQFFGPGTRLTVL.

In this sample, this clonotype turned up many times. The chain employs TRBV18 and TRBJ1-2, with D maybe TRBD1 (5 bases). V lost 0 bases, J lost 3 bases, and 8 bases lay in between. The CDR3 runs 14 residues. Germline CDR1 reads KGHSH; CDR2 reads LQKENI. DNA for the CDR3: TGTGCCAGCTCACCACCAACACAGGACTATGGCTACACCTTC. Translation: CASSPPTQDYGYTF.

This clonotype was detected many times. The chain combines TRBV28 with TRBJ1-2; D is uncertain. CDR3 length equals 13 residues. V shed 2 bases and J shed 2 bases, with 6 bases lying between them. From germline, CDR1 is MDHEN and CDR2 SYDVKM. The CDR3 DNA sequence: TGTGCCAGCAGTTTAATGGGGAACTATGGCTACACCTTC. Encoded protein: CASSLMGNYGYTF.

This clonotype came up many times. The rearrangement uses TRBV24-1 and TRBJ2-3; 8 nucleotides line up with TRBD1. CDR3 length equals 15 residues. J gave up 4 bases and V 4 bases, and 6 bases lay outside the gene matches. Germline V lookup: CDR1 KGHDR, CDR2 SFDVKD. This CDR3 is CATSEPGGKADTQYF. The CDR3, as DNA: TGTGCCACCAGTGAGCCAGGGGGCAAGGCAGATACGCAGTATTTT.